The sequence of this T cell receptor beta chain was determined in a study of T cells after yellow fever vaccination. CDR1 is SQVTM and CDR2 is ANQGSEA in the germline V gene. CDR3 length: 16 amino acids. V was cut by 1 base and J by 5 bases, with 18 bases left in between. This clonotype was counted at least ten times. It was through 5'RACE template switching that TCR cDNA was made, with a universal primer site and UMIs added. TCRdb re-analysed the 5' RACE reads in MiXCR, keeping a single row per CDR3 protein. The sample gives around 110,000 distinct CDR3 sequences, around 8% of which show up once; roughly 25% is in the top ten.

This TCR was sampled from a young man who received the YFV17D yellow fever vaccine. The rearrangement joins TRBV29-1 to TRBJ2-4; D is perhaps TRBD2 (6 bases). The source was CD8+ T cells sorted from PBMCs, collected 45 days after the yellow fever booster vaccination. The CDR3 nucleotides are TGCAGCGTTGAAGGGAGGGACGCTAGGCACGAAAACATTCAGTACTTC. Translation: CSVEGRDARHENIQYF.